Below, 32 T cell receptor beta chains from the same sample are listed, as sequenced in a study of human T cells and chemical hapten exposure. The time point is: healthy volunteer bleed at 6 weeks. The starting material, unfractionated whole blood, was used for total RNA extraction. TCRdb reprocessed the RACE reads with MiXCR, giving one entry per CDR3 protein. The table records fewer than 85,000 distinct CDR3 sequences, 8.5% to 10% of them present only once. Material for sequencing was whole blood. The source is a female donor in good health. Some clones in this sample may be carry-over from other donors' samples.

The CDR3 sequence is CSASQISSGRSYNEQFF. The CDR3 nucleotides read TGCAGTGCTAGCCAAATATCTAGCGGCCGCTCCTACAATGAGCAGTTCTTC. V usage is TRBV20-1 and J usage is TRBJ2-1, with TRBD2 identical over 7 bases. The CDR3 totals 17 residues. From germline, CDR1 is DFQATT and CDR2 SNEGSKA (reference sequence). V trimming: 3 bases; J trimming: 0 bases; junction bases outside the gene matches: 11.

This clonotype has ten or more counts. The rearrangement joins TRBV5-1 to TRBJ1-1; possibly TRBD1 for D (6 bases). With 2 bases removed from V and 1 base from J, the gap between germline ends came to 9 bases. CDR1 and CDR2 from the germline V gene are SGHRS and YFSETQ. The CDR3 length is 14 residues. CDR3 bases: TGCGCCAGCAGCTTCAGGGGCACGAACACTGAAGCTTTCTTT. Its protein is CASSFRGTNTEAFF.

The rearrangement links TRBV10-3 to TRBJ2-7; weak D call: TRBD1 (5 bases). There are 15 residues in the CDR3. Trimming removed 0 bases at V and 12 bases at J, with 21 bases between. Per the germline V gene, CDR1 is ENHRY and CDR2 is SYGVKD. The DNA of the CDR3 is TGTGCCATCAGTGAGTCAGCGACAGAGCCTCTTCGCGGGTACTTC. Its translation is CAISESATEPLRGYF.

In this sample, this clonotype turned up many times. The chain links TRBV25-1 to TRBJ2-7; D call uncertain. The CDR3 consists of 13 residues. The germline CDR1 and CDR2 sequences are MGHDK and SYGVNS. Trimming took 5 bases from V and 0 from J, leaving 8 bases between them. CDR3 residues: CASSRQVSYEQYF. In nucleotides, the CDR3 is TGTGCCAGCAGTCGTCAGGTCTCCTACGAGCAGTACTTC.

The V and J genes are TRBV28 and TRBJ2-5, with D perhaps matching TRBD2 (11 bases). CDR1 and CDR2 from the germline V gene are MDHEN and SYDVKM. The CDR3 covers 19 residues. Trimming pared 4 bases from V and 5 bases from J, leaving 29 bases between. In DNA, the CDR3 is TGTGCCAGCAGTTCGCTGCGGACAGGGGGGCTAGCGGGGGGCGAGACCCAGTACTTC. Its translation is CASSSLRTGGLAGGETQYF. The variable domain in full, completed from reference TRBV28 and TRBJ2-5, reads DVKVTQSSRYLVKRTGEKVFLECVQDMDHENMFWYRQDPGLGLRLIYFSYDVKMKEKGDIPEGYSVSREKKERFSLILESASTNQTSMYLCASSSLRTGGLAGGETQYFGPGTRLLVL.

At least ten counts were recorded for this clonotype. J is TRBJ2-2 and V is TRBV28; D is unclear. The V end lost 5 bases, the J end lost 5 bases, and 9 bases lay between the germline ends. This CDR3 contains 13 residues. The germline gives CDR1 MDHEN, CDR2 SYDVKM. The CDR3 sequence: CASSQSETGELFF. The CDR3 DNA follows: TGTGCCAGCAGTCAGTCAGAGACCGGGGAGCTGTTTTTT.

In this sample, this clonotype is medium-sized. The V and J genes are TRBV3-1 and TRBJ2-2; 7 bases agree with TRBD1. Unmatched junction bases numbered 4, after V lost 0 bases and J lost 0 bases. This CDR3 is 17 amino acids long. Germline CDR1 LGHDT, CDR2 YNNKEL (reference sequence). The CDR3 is CASSQDRGQTNTGELFF. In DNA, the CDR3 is TGTGCCAGCAGCCAAGATAGGGGACAGACGAACACCGGGGAGCTGTTTTTT.

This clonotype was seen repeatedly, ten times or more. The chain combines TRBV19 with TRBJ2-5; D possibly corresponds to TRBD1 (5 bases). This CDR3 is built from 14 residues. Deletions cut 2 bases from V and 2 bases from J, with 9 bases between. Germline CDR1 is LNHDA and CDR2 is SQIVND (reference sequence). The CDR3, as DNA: TGTGCCAGTAGTATAAGTCGACAGCAAGAGACCCAGTACTTC. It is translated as CASSISRQQETQYF.

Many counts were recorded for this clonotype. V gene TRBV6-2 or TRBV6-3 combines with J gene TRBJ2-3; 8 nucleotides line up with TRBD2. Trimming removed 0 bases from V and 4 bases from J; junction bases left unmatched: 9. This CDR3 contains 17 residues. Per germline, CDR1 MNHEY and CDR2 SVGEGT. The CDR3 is CASSYSSGGSPADTQYF. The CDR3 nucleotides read TGTGCCAGCAGTTACTCAAGCGGGGGCTCGCCCGCAGATACGCAGTATTTT.

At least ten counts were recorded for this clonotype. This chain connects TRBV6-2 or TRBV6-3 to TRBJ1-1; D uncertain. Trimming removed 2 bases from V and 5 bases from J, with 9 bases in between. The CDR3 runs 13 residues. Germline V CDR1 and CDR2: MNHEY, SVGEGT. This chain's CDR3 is CASSYAPTTEAFF. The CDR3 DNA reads TGTGCCAGCAGTTACGCCCCCACGACTGAAGCTTTCTTT.

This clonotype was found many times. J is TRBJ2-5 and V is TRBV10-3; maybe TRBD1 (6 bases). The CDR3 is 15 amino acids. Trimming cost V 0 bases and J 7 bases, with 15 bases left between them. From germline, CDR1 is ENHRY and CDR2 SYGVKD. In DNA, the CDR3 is TGTGCCATCAGTGAGTCGACTCGTGTCAGGGGGACCCAGTACTTC. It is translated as CAISESTRVRGTQYF.

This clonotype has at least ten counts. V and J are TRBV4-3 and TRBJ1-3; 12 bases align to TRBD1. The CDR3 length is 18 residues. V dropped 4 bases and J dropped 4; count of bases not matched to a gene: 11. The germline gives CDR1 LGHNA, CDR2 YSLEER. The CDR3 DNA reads TGCGCCAGCAGCCTGGGGACAGGGGGCGCAGGGGGGGGAAACACCATATATTTT. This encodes CASSLGTGGAGGGNTIYF.

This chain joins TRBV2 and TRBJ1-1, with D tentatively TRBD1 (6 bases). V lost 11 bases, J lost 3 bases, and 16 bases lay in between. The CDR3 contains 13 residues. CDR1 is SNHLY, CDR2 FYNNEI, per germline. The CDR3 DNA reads TGTGCCGGTCAAACAGGGATCTACACTGAAGCTTTCTTT. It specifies CAGQTGIYTEAFF.

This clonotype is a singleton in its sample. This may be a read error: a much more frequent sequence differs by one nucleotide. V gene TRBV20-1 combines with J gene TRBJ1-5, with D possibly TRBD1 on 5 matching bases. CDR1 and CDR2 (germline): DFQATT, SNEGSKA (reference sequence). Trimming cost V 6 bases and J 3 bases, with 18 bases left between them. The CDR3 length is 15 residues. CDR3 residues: CSATGTLRDNQPQHF. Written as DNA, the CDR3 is TGCAGTGCGACCGGGACCCTCAGAGACAATCAGCCCCAGCATTTT.

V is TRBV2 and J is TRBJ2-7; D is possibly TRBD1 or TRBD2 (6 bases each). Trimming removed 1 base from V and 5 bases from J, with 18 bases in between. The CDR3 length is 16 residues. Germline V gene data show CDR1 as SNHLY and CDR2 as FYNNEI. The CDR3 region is CASSEVRLGGQHEQYF. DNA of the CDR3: TGTGCCAGCAGTGAAGTAAGGCTGGGGGGCCAGCACGAGCAGTACTTC. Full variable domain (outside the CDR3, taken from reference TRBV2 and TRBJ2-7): EPEVTQTPSHQVTQMGQEVILRCVPISNHLYFYWYRQILGQKVEFLVSFYNNEISEKSEIFDDQFSVERPDGSNFTLKIRSTKLEDSAMYFCASSEVRLGGQHEQYFGPGTRLTVT.

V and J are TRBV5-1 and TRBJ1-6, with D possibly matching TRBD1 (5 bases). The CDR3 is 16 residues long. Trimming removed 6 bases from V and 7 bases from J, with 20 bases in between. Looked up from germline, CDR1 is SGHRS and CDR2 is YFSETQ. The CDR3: CASTPSGRGTNSPLHF. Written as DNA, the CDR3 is TGCGCCAGCACACCAAGCGGACGGGGCACGAATTCACCCCTCCACTTT.

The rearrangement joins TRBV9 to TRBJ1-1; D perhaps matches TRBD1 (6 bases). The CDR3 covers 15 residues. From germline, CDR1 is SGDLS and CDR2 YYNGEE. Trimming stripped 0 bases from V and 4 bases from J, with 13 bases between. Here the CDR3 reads CASSVGGTPGTEAFF. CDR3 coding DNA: TGTGCCAGCAGCGTAGGCGGGACACCGGGCACTGAAGCTTTCTTT.

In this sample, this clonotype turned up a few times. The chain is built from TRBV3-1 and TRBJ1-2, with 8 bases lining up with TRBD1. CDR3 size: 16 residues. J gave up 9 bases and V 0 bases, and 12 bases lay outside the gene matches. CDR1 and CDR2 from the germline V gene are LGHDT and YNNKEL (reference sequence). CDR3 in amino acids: CASSQDGFGDRSRYTF. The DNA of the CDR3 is TGTGCCAGCAGCCAAGATGGATTTGGGGACAGGAGCCGCTACACCTTC. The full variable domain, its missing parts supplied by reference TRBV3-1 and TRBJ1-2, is DTAVSQTPKYLVTQMGNDKSIKCEQNLGHDTMYWYKQDSKKFLKIMFSYNNKELIINETVPNRFSPKSPDKAHLNLHINSLELGDSAVYFCASSQDGFGDRSRYTFGSGTRLTVV.

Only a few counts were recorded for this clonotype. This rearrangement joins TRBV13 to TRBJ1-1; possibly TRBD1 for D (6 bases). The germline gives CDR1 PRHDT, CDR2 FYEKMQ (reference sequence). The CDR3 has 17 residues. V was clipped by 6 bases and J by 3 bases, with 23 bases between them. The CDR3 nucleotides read TGTGCCAGCAGTTTCCTGGGAACAGGGTCCCTTTACACTGAAGCTTTCTTT. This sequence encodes CASSFLGTGSLYTEAFF. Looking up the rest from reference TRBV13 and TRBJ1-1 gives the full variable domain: AAGVIQSPRHLIKEKRETATLKCYPIPRHDTVYWYQQGPGQDPQFLISFYEKMQSDKGSIPDRFSAQQFSDYHSELNMSSLELGDSALYFCASSFLGTGSLYTEAFFGQGTRLTVV.

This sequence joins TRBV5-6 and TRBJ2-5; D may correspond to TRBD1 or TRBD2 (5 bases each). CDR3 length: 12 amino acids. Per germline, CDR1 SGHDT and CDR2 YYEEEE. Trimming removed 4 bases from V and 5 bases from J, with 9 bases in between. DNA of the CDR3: TGTGCCAGCAGCGAGGGGTCGGAGACCCAGTACTTC. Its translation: CASSEGSETQYF.

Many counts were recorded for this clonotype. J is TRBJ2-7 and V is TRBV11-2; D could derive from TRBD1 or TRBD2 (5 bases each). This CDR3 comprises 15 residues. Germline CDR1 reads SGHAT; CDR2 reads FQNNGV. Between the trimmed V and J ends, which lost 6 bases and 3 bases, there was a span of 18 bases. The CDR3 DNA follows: TGTGCCAGCAGTAAGGCCGGGACCTACGACTACGAGCAGTACTTC. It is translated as CASSKAGTYDYEQYF.

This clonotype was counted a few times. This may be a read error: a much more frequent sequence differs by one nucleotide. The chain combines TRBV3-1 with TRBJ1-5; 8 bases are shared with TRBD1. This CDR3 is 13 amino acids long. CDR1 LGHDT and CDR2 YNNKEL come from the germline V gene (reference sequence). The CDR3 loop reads CASSHRGRQPQNF. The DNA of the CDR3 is TGTGCCAGCAGCCACAGGGGGCGGCAGCCCCAGAATTTT.

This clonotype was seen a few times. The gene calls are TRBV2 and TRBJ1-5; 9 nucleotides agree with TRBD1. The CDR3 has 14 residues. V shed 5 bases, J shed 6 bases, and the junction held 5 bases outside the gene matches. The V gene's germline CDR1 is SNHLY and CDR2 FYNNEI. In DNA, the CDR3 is TGTGCCAGCAGTCAGACAGGGGGGGCTCAGCCCCAGCATTTT. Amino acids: CASSQTGGAQPQHF.

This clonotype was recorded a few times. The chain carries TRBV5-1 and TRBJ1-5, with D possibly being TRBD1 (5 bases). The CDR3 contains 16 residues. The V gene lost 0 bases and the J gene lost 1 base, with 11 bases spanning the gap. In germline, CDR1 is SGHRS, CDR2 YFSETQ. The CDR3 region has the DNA TGCGCCAGCAGCTTGGGCGGGCGGGGCAGCAATCAGCCCCAGCATTTT. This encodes CASSLGGRGSNQPQHF.

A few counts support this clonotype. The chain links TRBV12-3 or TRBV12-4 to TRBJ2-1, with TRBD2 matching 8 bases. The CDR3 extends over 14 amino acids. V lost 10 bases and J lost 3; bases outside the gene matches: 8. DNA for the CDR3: TGTGCCACGAATCGGGGGGGCGTCTACAATGAGCAGTTCTTC. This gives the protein CATNRGGVYNEQFF.

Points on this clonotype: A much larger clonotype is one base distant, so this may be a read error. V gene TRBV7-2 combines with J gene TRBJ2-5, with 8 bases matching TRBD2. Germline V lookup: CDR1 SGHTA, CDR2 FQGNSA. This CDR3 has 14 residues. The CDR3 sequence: CVSSRGGILETQYF. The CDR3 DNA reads TGTGTCAGCAGCCGGGGGGGGATTTTGGAGACCCAGTACTTC.

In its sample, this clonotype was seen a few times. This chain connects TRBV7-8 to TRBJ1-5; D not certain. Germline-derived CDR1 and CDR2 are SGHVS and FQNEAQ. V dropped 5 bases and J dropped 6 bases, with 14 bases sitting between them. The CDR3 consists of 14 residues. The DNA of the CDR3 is TGTGCCAGCAGCCAATACGGCAATGGTCAGCCCCAGCATTTT. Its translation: CASSQYGNGQPQHF.

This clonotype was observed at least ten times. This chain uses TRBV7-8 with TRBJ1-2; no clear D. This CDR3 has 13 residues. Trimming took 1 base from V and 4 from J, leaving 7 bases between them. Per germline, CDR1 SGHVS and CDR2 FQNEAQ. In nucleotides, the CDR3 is TGTGCCAGCAGCTTAGTGGATTTCTATGGCTACACCTTC. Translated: CASSLVDFYGYTF.

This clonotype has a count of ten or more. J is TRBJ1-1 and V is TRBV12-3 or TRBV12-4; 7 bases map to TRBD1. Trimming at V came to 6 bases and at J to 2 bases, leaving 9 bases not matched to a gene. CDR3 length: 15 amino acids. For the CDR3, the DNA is TGTGCCAGCAGCCAACAGGGGCTATCTAACACTGAAGCTTTCTTT. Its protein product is CASSQQGLSNTEAFF.

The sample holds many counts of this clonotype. The CDR3 loop reads CASRIGVLSTDTQYF. The CDR3 nucleotides read TGTGCCAGCAGGATTGGGGTACTGAGCACAGATACGCAGTATTTT. V usage is TRBV12-3 or TRBV12-4 and J usage is TRBJ2-3; no firm D call. V was trimmed by 6 bases and J by 0 bases, leaving 13 bases between them. The CDR3 sequence is 15 residues long.

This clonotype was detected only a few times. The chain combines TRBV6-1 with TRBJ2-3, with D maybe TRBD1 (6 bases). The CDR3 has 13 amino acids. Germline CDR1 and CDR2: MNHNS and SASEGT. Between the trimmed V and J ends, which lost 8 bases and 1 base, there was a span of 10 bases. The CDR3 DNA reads TGTGCCAGCGGCGGACAGCGCACAGATACGCAGTATTTT. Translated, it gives CASGGQRTDTQYF.

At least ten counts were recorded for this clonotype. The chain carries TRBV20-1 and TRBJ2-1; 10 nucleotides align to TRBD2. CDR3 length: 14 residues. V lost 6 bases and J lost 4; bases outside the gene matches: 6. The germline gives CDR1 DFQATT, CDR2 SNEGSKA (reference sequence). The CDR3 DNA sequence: TGCAGTGCCAATCTAGCGGGAGATTACAATGAGCAGTTCTTC. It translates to CSANLAGDYNEQFF.